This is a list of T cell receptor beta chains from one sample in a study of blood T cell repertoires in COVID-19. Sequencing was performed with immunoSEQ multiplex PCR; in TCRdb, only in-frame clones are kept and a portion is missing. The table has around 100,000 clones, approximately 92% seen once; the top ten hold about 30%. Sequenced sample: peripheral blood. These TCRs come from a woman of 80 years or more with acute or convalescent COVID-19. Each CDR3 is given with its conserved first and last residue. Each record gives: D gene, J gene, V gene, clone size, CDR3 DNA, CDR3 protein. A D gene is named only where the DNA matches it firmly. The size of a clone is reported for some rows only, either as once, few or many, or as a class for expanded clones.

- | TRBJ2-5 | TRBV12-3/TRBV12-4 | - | TGTGCCAGCAGTTTATTTAGTCAAGAGACCCAGTACTTC | CASSLFSQETQYF
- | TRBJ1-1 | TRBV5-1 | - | TGCGCCAGCAGCTTCCTTCCGGACACTGAAGCTTTCTTT | CASSFLPDTEAFF
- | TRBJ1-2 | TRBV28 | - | TGTGCCAGCACTCATGACACAGACTATGGCTACACCTTC | CASTHDTDYGYTF
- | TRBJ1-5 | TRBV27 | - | TGTGCCAGCAGTTTTTCCAGGGGTAATCAGCCCCAGCATTTT | CASSFSRGNQPQHF
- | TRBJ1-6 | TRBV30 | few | TGTGCCTGGAGTGTAGGCAGGGTTGATTCACCCCTCCACTTT | CAWSVGRVDSPLHF
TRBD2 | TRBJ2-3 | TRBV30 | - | TGTGCATCAACTAGCGGGGGTCTATATACGCAGTATTTT | CASTSGGLYTQYF
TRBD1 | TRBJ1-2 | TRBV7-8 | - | TGTGCCAGCAGCTTAAACCGGGACAGGGTTTTTGGCTACACCTTC | CASSLNRDRVFGYTF
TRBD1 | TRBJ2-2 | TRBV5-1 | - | TGCGCCAGCAGCTTTAGCACGGACAGGGTGAACACCGGGGAGCTGTTTTTT | CASSFSTDRVNTGELFF
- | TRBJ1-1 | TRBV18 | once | TGTGCCAGCTCACCCCCCGGGACACCCACTGAAGCTTTCTTT | CASSPPGTPTEAFF
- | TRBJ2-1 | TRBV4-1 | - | TGCGCCAGCAGCCAAGTTAAGGGGACATTGGGCAATGAGCAGTTCTTC | CASSQVKGTLGNEQFF
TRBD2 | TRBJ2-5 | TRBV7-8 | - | TGTGCCAGCAGCTTAGCCCCGGGGGGGGAGACCCAGTACTTC | CASSLAPGGETQYF
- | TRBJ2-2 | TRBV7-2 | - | TGTGCCAGCAGCTCGACCTGGGTACAGTACACCGGGGAGCTGTTTTTT | CASSSTWVQYTGELFF
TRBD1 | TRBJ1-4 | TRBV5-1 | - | TGCGCCAGCAGCCTTAGACAGGGGACAGGTGAAAAACTGTTTTTT | CASSLRQGTGEKLFF
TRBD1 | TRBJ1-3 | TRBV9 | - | TGTGCCAGCAGCGGGGGGACAGTCTCTGGAAACACCATATATTTT | CASSGGTVSGNTIYF
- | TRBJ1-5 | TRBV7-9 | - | TGTGCCAGCAGCTTAGGCGGTGCAGCGCCCCAGCATTTT | CASSLGGAAPQHF
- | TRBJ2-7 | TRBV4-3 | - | TGCGCCAGCAGCCAAGACTACCAGGGTTTACGGCAGTACTTC | CASSQDYQGLRQYF
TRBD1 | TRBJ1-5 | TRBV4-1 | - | TGCGCCAGCAGCCAAACAGACAGGGTGTGGAGTTCGCCCCAGCATTTT | CASSQTDRVWSSPQHF